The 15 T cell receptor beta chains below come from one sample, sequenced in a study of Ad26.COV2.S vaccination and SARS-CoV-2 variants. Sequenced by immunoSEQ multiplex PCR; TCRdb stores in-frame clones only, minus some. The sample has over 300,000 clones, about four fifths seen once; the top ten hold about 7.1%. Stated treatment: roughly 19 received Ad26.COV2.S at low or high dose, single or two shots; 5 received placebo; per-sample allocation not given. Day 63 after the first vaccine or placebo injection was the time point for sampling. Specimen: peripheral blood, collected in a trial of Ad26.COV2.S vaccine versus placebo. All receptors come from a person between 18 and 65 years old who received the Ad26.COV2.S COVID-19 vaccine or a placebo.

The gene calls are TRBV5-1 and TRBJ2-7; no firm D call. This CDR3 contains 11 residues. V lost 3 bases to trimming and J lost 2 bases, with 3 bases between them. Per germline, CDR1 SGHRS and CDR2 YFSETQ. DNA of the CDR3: TGCGCCAGCAGCTCTGCCTACGAGCAGTACTTC. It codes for CASSSAYEQYF.

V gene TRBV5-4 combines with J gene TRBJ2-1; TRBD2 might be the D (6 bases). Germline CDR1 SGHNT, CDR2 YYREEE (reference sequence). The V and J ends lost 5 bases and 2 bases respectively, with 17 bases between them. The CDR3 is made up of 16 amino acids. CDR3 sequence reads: CASRFGSGPTYNEQFF. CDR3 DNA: TGTGCCAGCAGGTTTGGTAGCGGACCGACCTACAATGAGCAGTTCTTC.

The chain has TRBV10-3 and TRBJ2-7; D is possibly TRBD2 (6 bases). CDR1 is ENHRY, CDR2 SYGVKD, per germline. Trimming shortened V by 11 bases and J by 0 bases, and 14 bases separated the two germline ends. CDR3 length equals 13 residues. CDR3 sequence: CAHGGGSSYEQYF. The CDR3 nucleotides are TGTGCCCACGGTGGAGGGAGCTCCTACGAGCAGTACTTC.

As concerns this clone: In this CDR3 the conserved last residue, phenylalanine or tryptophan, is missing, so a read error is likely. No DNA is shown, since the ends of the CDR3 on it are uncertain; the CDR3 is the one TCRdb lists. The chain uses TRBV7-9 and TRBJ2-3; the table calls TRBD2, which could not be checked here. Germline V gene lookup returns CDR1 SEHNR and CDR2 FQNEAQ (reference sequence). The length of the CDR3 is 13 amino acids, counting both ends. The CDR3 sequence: CASSIPGTSGSWL.

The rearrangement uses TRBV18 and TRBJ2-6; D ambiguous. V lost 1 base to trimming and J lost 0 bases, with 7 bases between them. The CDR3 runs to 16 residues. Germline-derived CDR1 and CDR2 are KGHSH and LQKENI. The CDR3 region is CASSPQLSSGANVLTF. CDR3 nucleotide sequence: TGTGCCAGCTCACCACAGCTTAGCTCTGGGGCCAACGTCCTGACTTTC.

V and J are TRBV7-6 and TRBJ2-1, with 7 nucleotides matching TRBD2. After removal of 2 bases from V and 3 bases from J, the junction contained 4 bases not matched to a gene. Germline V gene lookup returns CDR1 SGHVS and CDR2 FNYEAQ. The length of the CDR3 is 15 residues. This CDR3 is CASSLSWEGYNEQFF. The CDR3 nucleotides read TGTGCCAGCAGCTTATCGTGGGAGGGCTACAATGAGCAGTTCTTC.

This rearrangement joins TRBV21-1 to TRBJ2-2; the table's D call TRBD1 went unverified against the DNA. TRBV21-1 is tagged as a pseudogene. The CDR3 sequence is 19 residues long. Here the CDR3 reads CASSKALMTGGANTGELFF. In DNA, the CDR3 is TGTGCCAGCAGCAAAGCGCTTATGACAGGGGGGGCGAACACCGGGGAGCTGTTTTTT.

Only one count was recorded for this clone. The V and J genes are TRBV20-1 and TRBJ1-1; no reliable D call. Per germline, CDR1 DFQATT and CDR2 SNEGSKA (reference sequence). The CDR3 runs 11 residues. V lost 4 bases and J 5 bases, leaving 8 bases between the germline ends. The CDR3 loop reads CSATGKTEAFF. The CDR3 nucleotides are TGCAGTGCTACCGGTAAAACTGAAGCTTTCTTT.

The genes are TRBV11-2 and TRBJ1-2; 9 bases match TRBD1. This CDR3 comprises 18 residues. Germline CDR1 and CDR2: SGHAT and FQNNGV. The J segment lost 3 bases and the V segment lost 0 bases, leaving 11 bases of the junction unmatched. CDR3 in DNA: TGTGCCAGCAGCTTAGATCCGGGACAGGGAGCGCGCTACTATGGCTACACCTTC. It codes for CASSLDPGQGARYYGYTF. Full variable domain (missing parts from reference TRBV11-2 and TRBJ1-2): EAGVAQSPRYKIIEKRQSVAFWCNPISGHATLYWYQQILGQGPKLLIQFQNNGVVDDSQLPKDRFSAERLKGVDSTLKIQPAKLEDSAVYLCASSLDPGQGARYYGYTFGSGTRLTVV.

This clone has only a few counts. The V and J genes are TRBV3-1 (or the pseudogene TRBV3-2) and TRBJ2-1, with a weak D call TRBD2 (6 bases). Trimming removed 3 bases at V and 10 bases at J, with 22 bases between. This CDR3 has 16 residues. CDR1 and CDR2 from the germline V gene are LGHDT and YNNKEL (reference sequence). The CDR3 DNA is TGTGCCAGCAGCCAGGTGGGAGTGTTAGGCGGGATAGAGCAGTTCTTC. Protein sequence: CASSQVGVLGGIEQFF.

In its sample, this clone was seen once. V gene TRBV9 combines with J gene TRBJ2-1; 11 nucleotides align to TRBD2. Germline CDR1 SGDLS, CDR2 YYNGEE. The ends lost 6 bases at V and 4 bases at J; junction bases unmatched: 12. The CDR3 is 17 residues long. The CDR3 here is CASNSPGIAGGYNEQFF. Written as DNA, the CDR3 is TGTGCCAGCAACTCCCCAGGTATAGCGGGGGGGTACAATGAGCAGTTCTTC.

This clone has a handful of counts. CDR3 region: CASSFRATNEKLFF. The CDR3 coding sequence is TGTGCCAGCAGTTTCAGAGCAACTAATGAAAAACTGTTTTTT. V usage is TRBV6-2 or TRBV6-3 and J usage is TRBJ1-4; D not certain. CDR1 and CDR2 from the germline V gene are MNHEY and SVGEGT. The CDR3 extends over 14 amino acids. The V end was cut by 4 bases, the J end by 0 bases, with 6 bases between.

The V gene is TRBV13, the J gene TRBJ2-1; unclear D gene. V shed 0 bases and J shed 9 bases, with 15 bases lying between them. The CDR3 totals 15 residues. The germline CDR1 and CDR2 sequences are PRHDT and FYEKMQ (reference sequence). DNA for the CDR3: TGTGCCAGCAGCTTAGGAGGTAAAGTTTTTTCTGAGCAGTTCTTC. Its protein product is CASSLGGKVFSEQFF.

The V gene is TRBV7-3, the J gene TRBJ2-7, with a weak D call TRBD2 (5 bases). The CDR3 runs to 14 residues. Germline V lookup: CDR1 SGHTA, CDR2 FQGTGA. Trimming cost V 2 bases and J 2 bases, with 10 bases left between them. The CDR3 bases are TGTGCCAGCAGCTTATTCGGCGGGCCCTACGAGCAGTACTTC. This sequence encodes CASSLFGGPYEQYF.

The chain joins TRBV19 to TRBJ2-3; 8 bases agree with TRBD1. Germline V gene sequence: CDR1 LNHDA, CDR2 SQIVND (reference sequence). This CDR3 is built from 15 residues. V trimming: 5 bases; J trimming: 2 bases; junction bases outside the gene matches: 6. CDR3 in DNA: TGTGCCAGTAGTCTTGGGACAGGACACACAGATACGCAGTATTTT. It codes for CASSLGTGHTDTQYF.